The 24 T cell receptor beta chains given below trace back to one sample, sequenced in a study of blood T cell repertoires in COVID-19. The repertoire was sequenced with immunoSEQ multiplex PCR; TCRdb's copy has only in-frame clones and lacks some. The sample contains fewer than 120,000 clones, more than 75% of which appear only once. Sequenced sample: peripheral blood. The receptors here all came from a woman in her forties or fifties with acute or convalescent COVID-19.

V and J are TRBV30 and TRBJ2-1; 12 positions match TRBD2. The V and J ends lost 2 bases and 8 bases, in that order; junction bases with no gene match: 7. Germline V gene sequence: CDR1 GTSNPN, CDR2 SVGIG (reference sequence). CDR3 size: 15 residues. As DNA, the CDR3 is TGTGCCTGGAGTCGACTAGCGGGAGAAATGGATGAGCAGTTCTTC. Its protein product is CAWSRLAGEMDEQFF.

The V and J genes are TRBV19 and TRBJ1-5; weak D call: TRBD1 (5 bases). Trimming removed 3 bases from V and 0 bases from J, with 12 bases in between. Germline CDR1 reads LNHDA; CDR2 reads SQIVND (reference sequence). The CDR3 runs 16 residues. The CDR3 protein is CASSILGHLSNQPQHF. In nucleotides, the CDR3 is TGTGCCAGTAGTATTTTAGGACACCTTAGCAATCAGCCCCAGCATTTT.

The chain links TRBV2 to TRBJ2-5; tentative D call: TRBD1 (6 bases). Trimming pared 10 bases from V and 5 bases from J, leaving 14 bases between. Germline V CDR1 and CDR2: SNHLY, FYNNEI. The CDR3 has 12 amino acids. The CDR3 here is CATRTEGETQYF. The CDR3 DNA reads as TGTGCCACCCGGACAGAAGGGGAGACCCAGTACTTC.

V and J are TRBV19 and TRBJ1-3; TRBD1 is a possible D gene (6 bases). Trimming left V 3 bases short and J 4 bases short, with 10 bases between. Germline V gene data show CDR1 as LNHDA and CDR2 as SQIVND (reference sequence). The CDR3 is made up of 14 amino acids. In DNA form, the CDR3 reads TGTGCCAGTAGTATCGGGGGGCCCGGAAACACCATATATTTT. This encodes CASSIGGPGNTIYF.

This chain joins TRBV19 and TRBJ1-4, with 7 bases that match TRBD1. V gave up 9 bases and J gave up 2 bases; unmatched junction bases: 6. The CDR3 contains 14 residues. Germline CDR1 is LNHDA and CDR2 is SQIVND (reference sequence). CDR3 protein: CASLDRATNEKLFF. CDR3 DNA: TGTGCCAGCCTTGACAGGGCGACTAATGAAAAACTGTTTTTT.

The chain recombines TRBV5-4 with TRBJ2-7; 7 bases map to TRBD1. J lost 0 bases, V lost 4 bases, and 7 bases had no gene match. The CDR3 covers 15 residues. Germline V lookup: CDR1 SGHNT, CDR2 YYREEE (reference sequence). The CDR3 region has the DNA TGTGCCAGCAGCGTGGACAGGCCTCTCTCCTACGAGCAGTACTTC. Translating gives CASSVDRPLSYEQYF.

The chain is built from TRBV5-8 and TRBJ2-7; no firm D call. Germline CDR1 reads SGHTS; CDR2 reads YDEGEE. The ends were cut back, 2 bases at V and 3 bases at J, with 9 bases in the middle. The CDR3 has 13 amino acids. The CDR3 DNA is TGTGCCAGCAGCTTAAGCCCCCGCTACGAGCAGTACTTC. Its translation is CASSLSPRYEQYF.

The chain combines TRBV2 with TRBJ2-1; the match to TRBD2 covers 10 bases. V lost 5 bases and J lost 4; bases outside the gene matches: 5. CDR1 and CDR2 (germline): SNHLY, FYNNEI. The CDR3 totals 15 residues. The CDR3 DNA follows: TGTGCCAGCAGTCTAGCGGGAGCGGGGTACAATGAGCAGTTCTTC. Protein product: CASSLAGAGYNEQFF.

The count of this clone is one. This sequence joins TRBV29-1 and TRBJ2-1; 7 positions agree with TRBD1. Looked up from germline, CDR1 is SQVTM and CDR2 is ANQGSEA. This CDR3 spans 13 amino acids. V gave up 7 bases and J gave up 2 bases; unmatched junction bases: 5. CDR3 coding DNA: TGCAGCGCCGGAACAGGGGCCTACAATGAGCAGTTCTTC. Translated, it gives CSAGTGAYNEQFF.

This clone was seen a single time. This sequence joins TRBV7-7 and TRBJ2-1, with D perhaps matching TRBD2 (6 bases). This CDR3 is built from 16 residues. The germline CDR1 and CDR2 sequences are SSHAT and FNYEAQ (reference sequence). V was shortened by 5 bases and J by 9 bases, with 23 bases between the two germline ends. The CDR3 loop is CASSIAGQVSWSEQFF. The CDR3 coding sequence is TGTGCCAGCAGCATCGCGGGGCAGGTATCCTGGAGTGAGCAGTTCTTC.

As to this clone: Other DNA sequences in the sample encode the same CDR3. The chain recombines TRBV30 with TRBJ2-5, with D tentatively TRBD2 (5 bases). The CDR3 sequence is 12 residues long. CDR1 and CDR2 from the germline V gene are GTSNPN and SVGIG (reference sequence). With 5 bases removed from V and 5 bases from J, the gap between germline ends came to 12 bases. The CDR3 nucleotides read TGTGCCTGGGGACGGGGTAGGGAGACCCAGTACTTC. It is translated as CAWGRGRETQYF.

V and J are TRBV2 and TRBJ2-1; 8 nucleotides align to TRBD1. The CDR3 loop spans 15 amino acids. Trimming cost V 10 bases and J 0 bases; bases outside gene matches: 8. Per germline, CDR1 SNHLY and CDR2 FYNNEI. CDR3 in DNA: TGTGCCACCAGAAGAGACAGGGGCTCCTACAATGAGCAGTTCTTC. Protein sequence: CATRRDRGSYNEQFF.

V is TRBV28 and J is TRBJ1-3; D is possibly TRBD1 (5 bases). The CDR3 has 16 residues. The V end lost 3 bases, the J end lost 0 bases, and 12 bases lay between the germline ends. Germline V gene lookup returns CDR1 MDHEN and CDR2 SYDVKM. DNA for the CDR3: TGTGCCAGCAGTTTCTATTCAGGGTCCTCTGGAAACACCATATATTTT. Amino acid sequence: CASSFYSGSSGNTIYF.

The chain recombines TRBV7-9 with TRBJ2-5, with D perhaps TRBD1 (6 bases). The germline V and J ends were trimmed by 5 bases and 4 bases, with 14 bases remaining between them. Per germline, CDR1 SEHNR and CDR2 FQNEAQ (reference sequence). This CDR3 is 14 amino acids long. Here the CDR3 DNA reads TGTGCCAGCAGCCCCCCCACAGGGAGAGAGACCCAGTACTTC. Its translation is CASSPPTGRETQYF.

The chain joins TRBV18 to TRBJ2-3; no firm D call. The germline CDR1 and CDR2 sequences are KGHSH and LQKENI. The V end lost 3 bases, the J end lost 1 base, and 8 bases lay between the germline ends. The CDR3 extends over 14 amino acids. CDR3 coding DNA: TGTGCCAGCTCACCTTCGGCGGGCACAGATACGCAGTATTTT. Protein sequence: CASSPSAGTDTQYF.

V and J are TRBV28 and TRBJ2-7; 11 bases are a match to TRBD1. The CDR3 has 14 residues. V lost 6 bases, J lost 6 bases, and 7 bases stayed unmatched. From germline, CDR1 is MDHEN and CDR2 SYDVKM. CDR3 DNA: TGTGCCAGCAGCATCGCCGGGACAGGGGGCGAGCAGTACTTC. Its protein product is CASSIAGTGGEQYF.

Here the CDR3 DNA reads TGCGCCAGCAGACCCAGCGGGAGGGCCTCTTACAATGAGCAGTTCTTC. Its protein product is CASRPSGRASYNEQFF. V usage is TRBV5-1 and J usage is TRBJ2-1, with 10 bases lining up with TRBD2. The ends lost 5 bases at V and 4 bases at J; junction bases unmatched: 9. CDR3 length equals 16 residues. Germline V gene sequence: CDR1 SGHRS, CDR2 YFSETQ.

The rearrangement uses TRBV7-2 and TRBJ2-7; 9 bases line up with TRBD1. V was clipped by 5 bases and J by 2 bases; unmatched bases: 4. The CDR3 is made up of 14 amino acids. Germline lookup yields CDR1 SGHTA and CDR2 FQGNSA. CDR3 sequence: CASSMYRGPYEQYF. The CDR3, as DNA: TGTGCCAGCAGCATGTACAGGGGGCCCTACGAGCAGTACTTC.

The CDR3 sequence is CASTHRRGSYEQYF. As DNA, the CDR3 is TGTGCCAGTACCCACCGGCGGGGATCCTACGAGCAGTACTTC. The chain joins TRBV19 to TRBJ2-7, with D perhaps matching TRBD2 (6 bases). The CDR3 runs to 14 residues. V lost 7 bases and J 1 base, leaving 14 bases between the germline ends. CDR1 and CDR2 (germline): LNHDA, SQIVND (reference sequence).

This chain links TRBV3-1 (or the pseudogene TRBV3-2) with TRBJ2-2; 7 nucleotides agree with TRBD1. The ends lost 3 bases at V and 0 bases at J; junction bases unmatched: 7. The germline V gene encodes CDR1 LGHDT and CDR2 YNNKEL (reference sequence). This CDR3 has 17 residues. The CDR3, as DNA: TGTGCCAGCAGCCATGCCAGGACAGGACCGAACACCGGGGAGCTGTTTTTT. Its translation: CASSHARTGPNTGELFF.

The chain carries TRBV7-6 and TRBJ2-1; no clear D gene. There are 17 residues in the CDR3. V lost 4 bases, J lost 0 bases, and 16 bases lay in between. Germline CDR1 is SGHVS and CDR2 is FNYEAQ. The CDR3 sequence: CASSSRQALSSYNEQFF. In nucleotides, the CDR3 is TGTGCCAGCAGCTCACGTCAAGCGCTAAGCTCCTACAATGAGCAGTTCTTC.

The gene calls are TRBV28 and TRBJ2-7; 11 nucleotides align to TRBD2. The CDR3 sequence is 17 residues long. J gave up 1 base and V 4 bases, and 9 bases lay outside the gene matches. Per the germline V gene, CDR1 is MDHEN and CDR2 is SYDVKM. The CDR3 region is CASSSTGTSGGSYEQYF. As DNA, the CDR3 is TGTGCCAGCAGTTCGACCGGGACTAGCGGTGGATCCTACGAGCAGTACTTC.

The V call is TRBV6-4, the J call TRBJ2-1; the match to TRBD2 covers 11 bases. The V gene end was trimmed by 1 base and the J gene end by 6 bases; junction bases not matched to a gene: 5. CDR1 and CDR2 from the germline V gene are MRHNA and SNTAGT. The CDR3 has 16 residues. CDR3 coding DNA: TGTGCCAGCAGTGACTTAGCGGGAGGGCCCGGCAATGAGCAGTTCTTC. Translating gives CASSDLAGGPGNEQFF.

J is TRBJ1-2 and V is TRBV5-1; 11 nucleotides line up with TRBD1. The CDR3 has 15 amino acids. Germline loops: CDR1 SGHRS, CDR2 YFSETQ. V was pared by 7 bases and J by 4 bases, with 9 bases of the junction left unmatched. The DNA for the CDR3 is TGCGCCAGCGGACAGGGGGCGCGTTATGGCTATGGCTACACCTTC. Protein: CASGQGARYGYGYTF.